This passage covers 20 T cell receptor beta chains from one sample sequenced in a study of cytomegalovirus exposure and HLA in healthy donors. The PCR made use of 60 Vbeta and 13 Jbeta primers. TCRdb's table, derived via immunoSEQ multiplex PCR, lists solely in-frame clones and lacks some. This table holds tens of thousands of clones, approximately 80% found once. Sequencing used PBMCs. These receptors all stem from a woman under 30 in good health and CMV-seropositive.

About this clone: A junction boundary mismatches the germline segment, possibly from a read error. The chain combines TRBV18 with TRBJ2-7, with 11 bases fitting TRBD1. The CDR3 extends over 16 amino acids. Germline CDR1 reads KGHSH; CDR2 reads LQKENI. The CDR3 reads CASPPRTGGWVNEQYF. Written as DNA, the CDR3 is TGTGCCAGCCCACCCCGGACAGGGGGCTGGGTGAACGAGCAGTACTTC.

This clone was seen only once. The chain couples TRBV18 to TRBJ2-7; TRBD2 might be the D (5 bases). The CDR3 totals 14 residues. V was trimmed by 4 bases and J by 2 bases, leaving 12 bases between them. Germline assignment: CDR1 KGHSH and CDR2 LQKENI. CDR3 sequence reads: CASSLSGSPYEQYF. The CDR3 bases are TGTGCCAGCTCACTAAGCGGATCTCCCTACGAGCAGTACTTC.

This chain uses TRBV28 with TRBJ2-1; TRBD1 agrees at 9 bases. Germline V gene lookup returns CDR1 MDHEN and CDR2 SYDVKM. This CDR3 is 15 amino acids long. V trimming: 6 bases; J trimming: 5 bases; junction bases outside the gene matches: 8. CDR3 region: CASSLGTGRHNEQFF. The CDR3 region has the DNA TGTGCCAGCAGCCTCGGGACAGGGAGACACAATGAGCAGTTCTTC.

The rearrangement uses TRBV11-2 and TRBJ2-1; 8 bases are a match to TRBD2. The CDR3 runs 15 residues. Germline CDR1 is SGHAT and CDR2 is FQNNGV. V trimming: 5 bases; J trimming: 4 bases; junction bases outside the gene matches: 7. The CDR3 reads CASSQPLAVYNEQFF. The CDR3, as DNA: TGTGCCAGCAGCCAACCACTAGCGGTATACAATGAGCAGTTCTTC.

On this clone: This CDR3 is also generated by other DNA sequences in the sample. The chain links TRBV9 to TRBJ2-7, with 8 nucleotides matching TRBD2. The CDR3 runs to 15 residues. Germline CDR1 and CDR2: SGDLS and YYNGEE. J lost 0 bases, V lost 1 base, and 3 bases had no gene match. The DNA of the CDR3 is TGTGCCAGCAGCGTATCTAGCGGGCTCTCCTACGAGCAGTACTTC. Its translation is CASSVSSGLSYEQYF.

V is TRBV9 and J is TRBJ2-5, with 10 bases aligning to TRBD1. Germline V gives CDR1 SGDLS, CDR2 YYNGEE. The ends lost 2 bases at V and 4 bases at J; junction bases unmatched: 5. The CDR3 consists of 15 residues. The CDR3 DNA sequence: TGTGCCAGCAGCGTGGACAGGGGGGTTGCAGAGACCCAGTACTTC. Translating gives CASSVDRGVAETQYF. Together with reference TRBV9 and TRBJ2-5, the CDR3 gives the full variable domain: DSGVTQTPKHLITATGQRVTLRCSPRSGDLSVYWYQQSLDQGLQFLIQYYNGEERAKGNILERFSAQQFPDLHSELNLSSLELGDSALYFCASSVDRGVAETQYFGPGTRLLVL.

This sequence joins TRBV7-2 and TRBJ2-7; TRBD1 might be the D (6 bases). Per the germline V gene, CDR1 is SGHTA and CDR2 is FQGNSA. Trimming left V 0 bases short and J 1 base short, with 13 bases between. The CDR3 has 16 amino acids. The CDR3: CASSLAGHQISYEQYF. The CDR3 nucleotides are TGTGCCAGCAGCTTAGCGGGACACCAGATATCCTACGAGCAGTACTTC.

The CDR3 DNA sequence: TGTGCCAGCAGCCTCCGGGACAGGGGTTACGAGCAGTACTTC. Protein sequence: CASSLRDRGYEQYF. The chain employs TRBV7-8 and TRBJ2-7, with 10 bases lining up with TRBD1. Looked up from germline, CDR1 is SGHVS and CDR2 is FQNEAQ. This CDR3 is built from 14 residues. V was pared by 5 bases and J by 4 bases, with 5 bases of the junction left unmatched. The full variable domain, with the rest looked up from reference TRBV7-8 and TRBJ2-7, is GAGVSQSPRYKVAKRGQDVALRCDPISGHVSLFWYQQALGQGPEFLTYFQNEAQLDKSGLPSDRFFAERPEGSVSTLKIQRTQQEDSAVYLCASSLRDRGYEQYFGPGTRLTVT.

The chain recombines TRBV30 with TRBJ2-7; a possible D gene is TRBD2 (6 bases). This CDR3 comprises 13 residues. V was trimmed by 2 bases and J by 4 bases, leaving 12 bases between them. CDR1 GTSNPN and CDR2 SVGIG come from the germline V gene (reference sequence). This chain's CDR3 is CAWSPGGGYEQYF. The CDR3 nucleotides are TGTGCCTGGAGTCCTGGAGGAGGGTACGAGCAGTACTTC.

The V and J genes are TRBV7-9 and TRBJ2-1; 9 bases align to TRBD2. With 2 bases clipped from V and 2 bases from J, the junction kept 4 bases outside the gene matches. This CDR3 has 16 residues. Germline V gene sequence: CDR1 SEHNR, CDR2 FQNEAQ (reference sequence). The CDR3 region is CASSLMRGGPYNEQFF. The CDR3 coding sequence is TGTGCCAGCAGCTTAATGCGGGGGGGACCCTACAATGAGCAGTTCTTC. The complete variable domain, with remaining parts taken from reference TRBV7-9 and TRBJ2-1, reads DTGVSQNPRHKITKRGQNVTFRCDPISEHNRLYWYRQTLGQGPEFLTYFQNEAQLEKSRLLSDRFSAERPKGSFSTLEIQRTEQGDSAMYLCASSLMRGGPYNEQFFGPGTRLTVL.

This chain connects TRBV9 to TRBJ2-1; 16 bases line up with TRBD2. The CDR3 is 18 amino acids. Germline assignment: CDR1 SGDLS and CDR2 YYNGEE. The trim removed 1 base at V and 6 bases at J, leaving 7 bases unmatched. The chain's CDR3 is CASSVLQGLAGGINEQFF. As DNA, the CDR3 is TGTGCCAGCAGCGTATTACAGGGACTAGCGGGGGGGATCAATGAGCAGTTCTTC.

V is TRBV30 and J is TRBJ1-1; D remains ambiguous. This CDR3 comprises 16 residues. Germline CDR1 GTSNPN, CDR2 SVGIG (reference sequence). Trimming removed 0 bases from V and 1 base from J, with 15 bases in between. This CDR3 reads CAWSVKVTVENTEAFF. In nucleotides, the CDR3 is TGTGCCTGGAGTGTAAAAGTCACCGTAGAGAACACTGAAGCTTTCTTT.

Here the CDR3 DNA reads TGTGCCAGCAGTTCCCTACAGGGGGCTCGGGGCTACACCTTC. Amino acid sequence: CASSSLQGARGYTF. The chain uses TRBV27 and TRBJ1-2, with 9 bases lining up with TRBD1. V gave up 4 bases and J gave up 8 bases; unmatched junction bases: 8. Per the germline V gene, CDR1 is MNHEY and CDR2 is SMNVEV (reference sequence). CDR3 length: 14 residues.

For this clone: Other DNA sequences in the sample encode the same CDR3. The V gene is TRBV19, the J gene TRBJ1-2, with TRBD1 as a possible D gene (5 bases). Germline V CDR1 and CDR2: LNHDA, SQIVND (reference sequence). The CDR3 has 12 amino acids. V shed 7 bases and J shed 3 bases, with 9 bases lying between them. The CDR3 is CASKDRDYGYTF. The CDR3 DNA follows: TGTGCCAGTAAAGACAGAGACTATGGCTACACCTTC.

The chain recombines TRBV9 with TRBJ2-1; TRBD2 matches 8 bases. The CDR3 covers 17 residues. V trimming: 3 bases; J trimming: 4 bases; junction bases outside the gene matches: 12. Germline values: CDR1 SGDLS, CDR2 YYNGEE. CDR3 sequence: CASSGISGNLLYNEQFF. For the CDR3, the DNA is TGTGCCAGCAGCGGTATTAGCGGGAATCTCCTTTACAATGAGCAGTTCTTC.

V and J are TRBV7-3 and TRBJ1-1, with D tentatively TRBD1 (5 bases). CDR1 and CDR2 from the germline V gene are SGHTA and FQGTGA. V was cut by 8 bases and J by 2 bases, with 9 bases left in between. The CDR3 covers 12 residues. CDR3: CASAGVNTEAFF. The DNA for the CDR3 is TGTGCCAGCGCGGGGGTCAACACTGAAGCTTTCTTT. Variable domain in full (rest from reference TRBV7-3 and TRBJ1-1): GAGVSQTPSNKVTEKGKYVELRCDPISGHTALYWYRQSLGQGPEFLIYFQGTGAADDSGLPNDRFFAVRPEGSVSTLKIQRTERGDSAVYLCASAGVNTEAFFGQGTRLTVV.

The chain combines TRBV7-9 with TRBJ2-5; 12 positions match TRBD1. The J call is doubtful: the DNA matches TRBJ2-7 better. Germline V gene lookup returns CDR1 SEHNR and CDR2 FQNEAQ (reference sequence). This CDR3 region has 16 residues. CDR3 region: CASSSLPGQGAVEQYF. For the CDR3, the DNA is TGTGCCAGCAGTTCTCTTCCGGGACAGGGGGCTGTCGAGCAGTACTTC.

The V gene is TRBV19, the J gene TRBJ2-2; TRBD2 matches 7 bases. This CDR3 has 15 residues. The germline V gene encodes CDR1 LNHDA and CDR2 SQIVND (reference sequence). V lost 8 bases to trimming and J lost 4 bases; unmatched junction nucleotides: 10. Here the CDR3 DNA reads TGTGCCAGTCGTGGGGGGGGGTTGAGCACCGGGGAGCTGTTTTTT. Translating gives CASRGGGLSTGELFF.

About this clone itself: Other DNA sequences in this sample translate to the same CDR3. DNA of the CDR3: TGTGCCAGCAGCGCCGAGACAGGAAGGGAGACAGATACGCAGTATTTT. Residues: CASSAETGRETDTQYF. The chain couples TRBV13 to TRBJ2-3; possibly TRBD1 for D (6 bases). Germline values: CDR1 PRHDT, CDR2 FYEKMQ (reference sequence). The ends were cut back, 5 bases at V and 3 bases at J, with 18 bases in the middle. The CDR3 is made up of 16 amino acids. The entire variable domain, with the rest obtained from reference TRBV13 and TRBJ2-3, is as follows: AAGVIQSPRHLIKEKRETATLKCYPIPRHDTVYWYQQGPGQDPQFLISFYEKMQSDKGSIPDRFSAQQFSDYHSELNMSSLELGDSALYFCASSAETGRETDTQYFGPGTRLTVL.

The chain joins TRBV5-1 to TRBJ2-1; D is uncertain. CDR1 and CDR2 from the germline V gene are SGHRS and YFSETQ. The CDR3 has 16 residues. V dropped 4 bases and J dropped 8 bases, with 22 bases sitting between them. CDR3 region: CASSRQQGTTWDEQFF. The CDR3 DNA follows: TGCGCCAGCAGCCGACAACAAGGCACAACATGGGATGAGCAGTTCTTC.